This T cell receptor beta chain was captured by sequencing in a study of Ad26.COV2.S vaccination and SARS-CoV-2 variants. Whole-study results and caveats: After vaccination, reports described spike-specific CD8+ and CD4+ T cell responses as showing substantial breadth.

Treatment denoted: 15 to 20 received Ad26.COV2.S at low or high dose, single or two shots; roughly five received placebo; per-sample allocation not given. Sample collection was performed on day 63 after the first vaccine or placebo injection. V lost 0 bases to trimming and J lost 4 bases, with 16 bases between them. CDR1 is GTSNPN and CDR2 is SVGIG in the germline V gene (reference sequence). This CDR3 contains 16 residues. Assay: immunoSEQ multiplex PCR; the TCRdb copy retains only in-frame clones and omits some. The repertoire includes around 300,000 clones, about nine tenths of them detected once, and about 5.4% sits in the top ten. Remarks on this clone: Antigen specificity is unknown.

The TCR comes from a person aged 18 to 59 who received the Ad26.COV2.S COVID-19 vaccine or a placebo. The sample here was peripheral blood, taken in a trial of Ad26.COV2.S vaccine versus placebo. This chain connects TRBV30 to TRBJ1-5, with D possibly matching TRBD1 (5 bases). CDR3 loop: CAWSVGPGQKNQPQHF. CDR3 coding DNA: TGTGCCTGGAGTGTTGGCCCCGGACAAAAGAATCAGCCCCAGCATTTT. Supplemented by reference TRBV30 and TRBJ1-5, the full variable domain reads SQTIHQWPATLVQPVGSPLSLECTVEGTSNPNLYWYRQAAGRGLQLLFYSVGIGQISSEVPQNLSASRPQDRQFILSSKKLLLSDSGFYLCAWSVGPGQKNQPQHFGDGTRLSIL.